The entry that follows covers one T cell receptor gamma chain sequence. Its recognized antigen is unknown. It has no much larger one-base neighbor in the sample; base qualities were not kept. Library preparation was by multiplex PCR. Instrument used: Ion Torrent PGM. The LymphoTrack kit, which has primers carrying Illumina adapters, was used to amplify TRG repertoires from roughly 220 ng of biopsy DNA. After purification with AMPure XP beads and quantification on a 2100 Bioanalyzer, the TRG amplicons were pooled in equimolar amounts. An Ion PGM instrument was used to sequence the TRG libraries. Under the source paper's analysis protocol: FastX discarded any read in which over 10% of nucleotides had a quality score below the third quartile for that patient. IMGT/HighV-QUEST was used to align the reads, assigning V, D and J genes, identifying CDR3 regions and assessing functionality. After the sequences were translated into amino acids, every sequence predicted to be non-functional was thrown out. The CDR3s were broken into kmers both with and without positional annotation, PCA was run on the kmer frequencies, and the samples were clustered using every one of the 1023 combinations of PCs 1-10. Classification was validated by leave-one-out cross-validation, re-optimising parameters on the remaining samples each time. Shannon diversity was calculated using the vegan R package from repeated random subsamples equal to the lowest read count. TCRdb reprocessed the public data with the CATT caller; entries with the same nucleotide sequence were combined afterwards. None of the V and J calls come from the authors' own analysis; TCRdb made them. The sample table lists 2,000 to 2,500 gamma-chain clones, about 42% of them with a count of one. The ten largest clones take up about 5% of the sample.

Genomic DNA was extracted with the QIAamp DNA FFPE tissue kit from ten 5-um FFPE scrolls per case. To test whether coeliac disease can be classified from the TCR repertoire, the study used fully anonymised formalin-fixed paraffin-embedded duodenal biopsies that were not needed for diagnosis. Germline trimming: 2 bases from V, 0 bases from J; junction bases outside gene matches: 1. The CDR3 numbers 13 residues from cysteine through phenylalanine. The entry retains the CDR3 DNA only, 39 bases that are in frame from base 1. CDR1 and CDR2, per the germline V gene, are EGSNGY and YDSYNSKV. The sample originates from a study of intestinal T cells in coeliac disease (dated by TCRdb to 2020 to 2021). Turning to the overall study: Coeliac patients were much younger than controls, with mean ages of around 15 versus 51 years in the TRG cohort. A second, larger TCR-gamma (TRG) cohort included duodenal biopsies from a few dozen coeliac disease patients and approximately 23 non-coeliac controls. The TCR-delta (TRD) cohort comprised duodenal biopsies from about ten coeliac disease patients and about ten non-coeliac controls. The investigation overall reported the following: FFPE-derived DNA was found to be relatively degraded, and loss of a proportion of TCR sequences in each sample was likely caused by this degradation. Clustering based on TRG put most of the roughly 54 biopsies (about 94%) in the right class, and the reported leave-one-out accuracy was roughly 87%. It was not possible to tell repeated CDR3 amino acid sequences apart from PCR duplicates. TRD kmer-based clustering correctly classified all 22 biopsies in training, with a reported leave-one-out accuracy of roughly 90%. A significant age difference was observed between coeliac and control groups, although significant classification was not yielded by an age-split analysis.

Material: a duodenal biopsy. The TCR comes from a human donor with celiac disease. The chain employs TRGV2 and TRGJ1 or TRGJ2. The CDR3 sequence is CATWDENYYKKLF. The DNA sequence follows: TGTGCCACCTGGGACGAGAATTATTATAAGAAACTCTTT.